The clone carrying this TCR beta chain was seen many times. This sample is part of a study of identical twins. A universal primer site arose from template switching, and cDNA bore unique molecular identifiers. TCRdb analysed the 5' RACE reads with MiXCR anew, one entry per CDR3 protein. The data contain hundreds of thousands of distinct CDR3 sequences, less than 10% of them singletons. These same records also appear under a second study, on yellow fever vaccine responses in identical twins.

The specimen was PBMCs. The clonotype was recovered from a woman aged 18 to 35 in good health.

In DNA, the CDR3 is TGTGCCAGCAGCTTAGTCGGGGCCATGAACACTGAAGCTTTCTTT. It is translated as CASSLVGAMNTEAFF. The chain employs TRBV7-6 and TRBJ1-1; D may be TRBD1 (5 bases). V lost 1 base, J lost 0 bases, and 9 bases lay in between. Germline assignment: CDR1 SGHVS and CDR2 FNYEAQ. The CDR3 contains 15 residues.